These 20 T cell receptor beta chains came from one sample sequenced in a study of response to subunit inactivated influenza vaccine. Each CDR3 protein is one row after TCRdb ran MiXCR on the RT-PCR reads. The data show more than 550,000 distinct CDR3 sequences, over 9% seen once. This sample was shared with a second study, whose subject was T cells expressing NK-cell markers. That report adds: UMI-tagged 5'RACE template switching yielded the TCR beta cDNA.

Sequenced material: PBMCs from blood, taken on the day of vaccination. The receptors shown here come from a man aged 50 to 59 who received an inactivated influenza vaccine.

The V call is TRBV12-5, the J call TRBJ2-1; D gene ambiguous. CDR3 length: 13 amino acids. V gave up 6 bases and J gave up 0 bases, with 6 bases separating them. In germline, CDR1 is LGHNT, CDR2 FRNRAP. The CDR3 loop reads CASGRSSYNEQFF. The DNA of the CDR3 is TGTGCTAGTGGCCGGAGCTCCTACAATGAGCAGTTCTTC.

The gene calls are TRBV3-1 and TRBJ2-7; D is unresolved. The CDR3 consists of 15 residues. The V gene's germline CDR1 is LGHDT and CDR2 YNNKEL (reference sequence). With 0 bases removed from V and 3 bases from J, the gap between germline ends came to 12 bases. The CDR3 region has the DNA TGTGCCAGCAGCCAAGATCCAACAGAGTTCTACGAGCAGTACTTC. Protein: CASSQDPTEFYEQYF.

The J gene is TRBJ2-1, the V gene TRBV7-2; D is uncertain. V dropped 1 base and J dropped 8 bases, with 9 bases sitting between them. This CDR3 contains 13 residues. Germline CDR1 is SGHTA and CDR2 is FQGNSA. CDR3 loop: CASSLGSFDEQFF. CDR3 sequence (DNA): TGTGCCAGCAGCTTAGGCAGCTTCGATGAGCAGTTCTTC.

The gene calls are TRBV12-3 or TRBV12-4 and TRBJ2-5; maybe TRBD1 (6 bases). CDR3 length equals 16 residues. The ends were cut back, 6 bases at V and 1 base at J, with 18 bases in the middle. The CDR3 protein is CASSHSPTGIQETQYF. The CDR3 nucleotides are TGTGCCAGCAGCCACTCCCCAACAGGGATCCAAGAGACCCAGTACTTC.

About this clonotype itself: A much more abundant neighbour one base away suggests this may be a read error. The chain has TRBV7-9 and TRBJ2-5, with unresolved D. The germline CDR1 and CDR2 sequences are SEHNR and FQNEAQ (reference sequence). CDR3 length: 14 residues. The CDR3 loop is CASSGPVNQGTQYF. The DNA of the CDR3 is TGTGCCAGCAGCGGCCCAGTCAACCAAGGGACCCAGTACTTC.

The CDR3 DNA is TGCGCCAGCAGCCAAGGGGTGGGAGGGGGCACAGATACGCAGTATTTT. Translation gives CASSQGVGGGTDTQYF. The chain combines TRBV4-1 with TRBJ2-3, with 7 positions matching TRBD2. The V gene's germline CDR1 is MGHRA and CDR2 YSYEKL. The CDR3 runs to 16 residues. J gave up 1 base and V 1 base, and 5 bases lay outside the gene matches.

This clonotype was observed a few times. The chain couples TRBV7-9 to TRBJ1-1, with D hard to call. Germline-derived CDR1 and CDR2 are SEHNR and FQNEAQ (reference sequence). Trimming pared 7 bases from V and 1 base from J, leaving 4 bases between. The CDR3 is made up of 11 amino acids. DNA for the CDR3: TGTGCCAGCAACCCGAACACTGAAGCTTTCTTT. Encoded protein: CASNPNTEAFF.

The chain uses TRBV20-1 and TRBJ2-4; D not certain. The V gene's germline CDR1 is DFQATT and CDR2 SNEGSKA (reference sequence). The CDR3 consists of 13 residues. Trimming left V 2 bases short and J 2 bases short, with 7 bases between. CDR3 DNA sequence: TGCAGTGCTAGATGGCGGACCAAAAACATTCAGTACTTC. Translation: CSARWRTKNIQYF.

CDR3 sequence: CASSFFQQETQYF. CDR3 sequence (DNA): TGCGCCAGCAGCTTTTTTCAGCAAGAGACCCAGTACTTC. This chain connects TRBV5-1 to TRBJ2-5; no clear D gene. The CDR3 length is 13 residues. The V and J ends lost 2 bases and 2 bases respectively, with 7 bases between them. Germline CDR1 and CDR2: SGHRS and YFSETQ.

This clonotype was observed a handful of times. CDR3 amino acids: CSVGQGMGTDTQYF. In nucleotides, the CDR3 is TGCAGCGTTGGGCAGGGGATGGGCACAGATACGCAGTATTTT. V is TRBV29-1 and J is TRBJ2-3; D is perhaps TRBD1 (6 bases). The germline gives CDR1 SQVTM, CDR2 ANQGSEA. V lost 4 bases, J lost 1 base, and 12 bases lay in between. The CDR3 totals 14 residues.

The genes are TRBV27 and TRBJ1-4; possibly TRBD1 for D (5 bases). CDR3 length: 15 amino acids. Trimming shortened V by 5 bases and J by 8 bases, and 18 bases separated the two germline ends. Germline loops: CDR1 MNHEY, CDR2 SMNVEV (reference sequence). CDR3 sequence (DNA): TGTGCCAGCAGTCCACATCCCGAACGGGGGGAAAAACTGTTTTTT. Translated: CASSPHPERGEKLFF. Variable domain in full (rest from reference TRBV27 and TRBJ1-4): EAQVTQNPRYLITVTGKKLTVTCSQNMNHEYMSWYRQDPGLGLRQIYYSMNVEVTDKGDVPEGYKVSRKEKRNFPLILESPSPNQTSLYFCASSPHPERGEKLFFGSGTQLSVL.

CDR3 loop: CASNAGTENSPLHF. CDR3 nucleotides: TGTGCCAGCAATGCCGGGACAGAGAATTCACCCCTCCACTTT. J is TRBJ1-6 and V is TRBV7-9, with TRBD1 matching over 7 bases. From germline, CDR1 is SEHNR and CDR2 FQNEAQ (reference sequence). With 7 bases clipped from V and 7 bases from J, the junction kept 7 bases outside the gene matches. The CDR3 totals 14 residues. Variable domain in full (rest from reference TRBV7-9 and TRBJ1-6): DTGVSQNPRHKITKRGQNVTFRCDPISEHNRLYWYRQTLGQGPEFLTYFQNEAQLEKSRLLSDRFSAERPKGSFSTLEIQRTEQGDSAMYLCASNAGTENSPLHFGNGTRLTVT.

The chain links TRBV5-1 to TRBJ2-3; no clear D gene. V dropped 5 bases and J dropped 1 base, with 11 bases sitting between them. The CDR3 has 14 residues. Germline CDR1 is SGHRS and CDR2 is YFSETQ. CDR3 protein: CASRAAAGTDTQYF. The CDR3 bases are TGCGCCAGCAGGGCGGCGGCGGGCACAGATACGCAGTATTTT.

This clonotype has only a few counts. The chain couples TRBV19 to TRBJ2-6, with D perhaps TRBD1 or TRBD2 (5 bases each). V was trimmed by 3 bases and J by 2 bases, leaving 11 bases between them. Germline CDR1 LNHDA, CDR2 SQIVND (reference sequence). There are 16 residues in the CDR3. The CDR3 protein is CASSIRGVAGANVLTF. The CDR3 nucleotides read TGTGCCAGTAGTATTCGAGGGGTTGCTGGGGCCAACGTCCTGACTTTC.

A few counts support this clonotype. The rearrangement links TRBV5-5 to TRBJ2-7; D unresolved. Germline V gene sequence: CDR1 SGHKS, CDR2 YYEKEE (reference sequence). The CDR3 is 13 residues long. Trimming shortened V by 0 bases and J by 6 bases, and 10 bases separated the two germline ends. The CDR3 region has the DNA TGTGCCAGCAGCTTGGTATCCGGGTTCGAGCAGTACTTC. This translates into CASSLVSGFEQYF. The entire variable domain, with the rest obtained from reference TRBV5-5 and TRBJ2-7, is as follows: DAGVTQSPTHLIKTRGQQVTLRCSPISGHKSVSWYQQVLGQGPQFIFQYYEKEERGRGNFPDRFSARQFPNYSSELNVNALLLGDSALYLCASSLVSGFEQYFGPGTRLTVT.

This clonotype occurred many times. The chain recombines TRBV18 with TRBJ2-3; D is unresolved. There are 14 residues in the CDR3. Germline-derived CDR1 and CDR2 are KGHSH and LQKENI. Between the trimmed V and J ends, which lost 0 bases and 2 bases, there was a span of 6 bases. The CDR3 coding sequence is TGTGCCAGCTCACCACCGGCCACCACAGATACGCAGTATTTT. This gives the protein CASSPPATTDTQYF.

In this sample, this clonotype turned up many times. V and J are TRBV25-1 and TRBJ2-1; D possibly corresponds to TRBD1 (5 bases). Germline V lookup: CDR1 MGHDK, CDR2 SYGVNS. This CDR3 comprises 17 residues. V shed 0 bases and J shed 14 bases, with 26 bases lying between them. The CDR3 sequence is CASSEYRTGSPWWVEFF. The CDR3 DNA reads TGTGCCAGCAGTGAATACCGAACAGGCTCCCCATGGTGGGTGGAGTTCTTC.

This clonotype turned up a few times. The chain carries TRBV10-3 and TRBJ2-7; 9 positions agree with TRBD1. This CDR3 region has 15 residues. V lost 3 bases, J lost 3 bases, and 6 bases stayed unmatched. Germline CDR1 ENHRY, CDR2 SYGVKD. CDR3 loop: CAISDPGQGYYEQYF. DNA for the CDR3: TGTGCCATCAGTGATCCGGGACAGGGCTACTACGAGCAGTACTTC.

This clonotype was found a few times. This rearrangement joins TRBV7-9 to TRBJ1-5; perhaps TRBD1 as D (5 bases). V was pared by 3 bases and J by 11 bases, with 20 bases between. CDR1 and CDR2 from the germline V gene are SEHNR and FQNEAQ (reference sequence). CDR3 length equals 15 residues. The CDR3 region is CASSLEGRTGEAQHF. In nucleotides, the CDR3 is TGTGCCAGCAGCTTGGAGGGACGCACGGGAGAAGCCCAGCATTTT.

This clonotype was detected only a few times. V usage is TRBV29-1 and J usage is TRBJ2-7; D is unclear. The germline V and J ends were trimmed by 1 base and 4 bases, with 14 bases remaining between them. The CDR3 has 14 amino acids. The germline CDR1 and CDR2 sequences are SQVTM and ANQGSEA. Here the CDR3 reads CSVEGLVDGYEQYF. The CDR3 DNA sequence: TGCAGCGTTGAAGGTTTAGTGGACGGATACGAGCAGTACTTC.